This T cell receptor (beta chain) is from a study of CD8 T cells in Susac syndrome. RNA in amounts of about 0.5 to 1 ug was reverse transcribed with random hexamers. Multiplex immunoSEQ PCR targeted 54 Vbeta and 13 Jbeta TCR beta segments. TCRdb re-analysed the immunoSEQ multiplex PCR reads in MiXCR, keeping a single row per CDR3 protein. The data show about 190,000 distinct CDR3 sequences, 93% seen once. The sample taken for sequencing was CD4+ T cells from PBMCs. The receptor was isolated from a human donor in good health.

The DNA of the CDR3 is TGTGCCAGTAGTGCACGGGACAGGGGGTCCTATGGCTACACCTTC. Amino acid sequence: CASSARDRGSYGYTF. The chain is built from TRBV19 and TRBJ1-2, with 11 bases fitting TRBD1. The CDR3 covers 15 residues. Per the germline V gene, CDR1 is LNHDA and CDR2 is SQIVND (reference sequence). V shed 5 bases and J 4 bases; nucleotides not matched to a gene: 6.